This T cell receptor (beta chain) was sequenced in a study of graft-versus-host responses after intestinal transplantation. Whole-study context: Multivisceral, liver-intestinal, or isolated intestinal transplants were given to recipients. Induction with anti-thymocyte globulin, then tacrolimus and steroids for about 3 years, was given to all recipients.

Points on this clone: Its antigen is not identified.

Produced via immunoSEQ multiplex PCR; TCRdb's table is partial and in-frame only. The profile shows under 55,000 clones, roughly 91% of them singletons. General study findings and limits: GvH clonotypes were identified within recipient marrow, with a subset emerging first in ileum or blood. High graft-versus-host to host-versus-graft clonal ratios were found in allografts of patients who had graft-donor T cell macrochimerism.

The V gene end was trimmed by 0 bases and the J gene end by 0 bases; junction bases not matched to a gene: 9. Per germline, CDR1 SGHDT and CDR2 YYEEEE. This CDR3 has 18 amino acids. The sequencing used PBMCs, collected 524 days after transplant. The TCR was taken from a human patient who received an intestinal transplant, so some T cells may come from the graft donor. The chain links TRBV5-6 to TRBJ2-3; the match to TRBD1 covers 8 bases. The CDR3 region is CASSLATGATSSTDTQYF. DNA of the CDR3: TGTGCCAGCAGCTTGGCGACAGGGGCAACCTCTAGCACAGATACGCAGTATTTT.